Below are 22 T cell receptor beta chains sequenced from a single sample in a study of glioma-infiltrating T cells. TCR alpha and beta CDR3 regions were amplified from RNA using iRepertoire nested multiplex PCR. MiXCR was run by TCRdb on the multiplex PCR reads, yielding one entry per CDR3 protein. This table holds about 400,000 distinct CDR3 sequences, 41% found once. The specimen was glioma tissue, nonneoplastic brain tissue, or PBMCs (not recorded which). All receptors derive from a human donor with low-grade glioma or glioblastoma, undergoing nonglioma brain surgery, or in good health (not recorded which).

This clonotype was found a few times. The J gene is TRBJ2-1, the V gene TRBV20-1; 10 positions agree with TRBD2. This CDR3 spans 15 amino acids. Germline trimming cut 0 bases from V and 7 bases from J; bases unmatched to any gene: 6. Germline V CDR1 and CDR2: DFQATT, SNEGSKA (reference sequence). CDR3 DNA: TGCAGTGCTAGAGATCCGGGACTAGCGCGGAATGAGCAGTTCTTC. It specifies CSARDPGLARNEQFF.

Here the CDR3 reads CASSRDKVSYEQYF. CDR3 nucleotide sequence: TGTGCCAGCAGTCGTGACAAGGTGTCATACGAGCAGTACTTC. The V gene is TRBV27, the J gene TRBJ2-7; no clear D gene. Germline V gene lookup returns CDR1 MNHEY and CDR2 SMNVEV (reference sequence). This CDR3 spans 14 amino acids. V lost 5 bases and J 4 bases, leaving 15 bases between the germline ends.

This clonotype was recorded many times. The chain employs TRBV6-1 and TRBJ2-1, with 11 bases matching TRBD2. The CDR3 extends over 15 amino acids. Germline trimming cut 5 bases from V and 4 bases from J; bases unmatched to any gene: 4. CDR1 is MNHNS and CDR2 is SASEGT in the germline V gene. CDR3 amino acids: CASSPTSGRYNEQFF. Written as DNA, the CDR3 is TGTGCCAGCAGTCCCACTAGCGGGAGATACAATGAGCAGTTCTTC.

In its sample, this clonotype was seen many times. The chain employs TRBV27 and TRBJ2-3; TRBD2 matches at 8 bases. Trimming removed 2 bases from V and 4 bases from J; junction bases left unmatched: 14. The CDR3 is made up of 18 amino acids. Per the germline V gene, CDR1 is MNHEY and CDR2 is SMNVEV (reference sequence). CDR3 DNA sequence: TGTGCCAGCAGTTTAAGGAGACTCCGGGAGGGTATCCCAGATACGCAGTATTTT. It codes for CASSLRRLREGIPDTQYF.

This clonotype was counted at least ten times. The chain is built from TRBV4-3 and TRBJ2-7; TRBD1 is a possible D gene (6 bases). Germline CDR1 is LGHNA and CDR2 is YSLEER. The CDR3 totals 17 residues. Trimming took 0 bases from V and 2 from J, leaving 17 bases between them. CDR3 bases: TGCGCCAGCAGCCAAGAACTTGACCCGGGACACCCCTACGAGCAGTACTTC. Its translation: CASSQELDPGHPYEQYF.

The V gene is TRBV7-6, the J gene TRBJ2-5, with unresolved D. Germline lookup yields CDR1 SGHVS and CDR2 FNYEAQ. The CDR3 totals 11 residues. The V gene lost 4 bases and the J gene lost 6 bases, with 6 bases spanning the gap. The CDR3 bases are TGTGCCAGCAGCTCCACGCAGACCCAGTACTTC. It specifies CASSSTQTQYF.

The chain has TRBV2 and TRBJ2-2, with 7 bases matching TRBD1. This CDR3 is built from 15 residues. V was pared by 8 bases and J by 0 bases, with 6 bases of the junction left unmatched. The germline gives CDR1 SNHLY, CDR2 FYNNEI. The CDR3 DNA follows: TGTGCCAGCCTCGGGACAGTCGCGAACACCGGGGAGCTGTTTTTT. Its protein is CASLGTVANTGELFF. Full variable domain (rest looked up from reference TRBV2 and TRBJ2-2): EPEVTQTPSHQVTQMGQEVILRCVPISNHLYFYWYRQILGQKVEFLVSFYNNEISEKSEIFDDQFSVERPDGSNFTLKIRSTKLEDSAMYFCASLGTVANTGELFFGEGSRLTVL.

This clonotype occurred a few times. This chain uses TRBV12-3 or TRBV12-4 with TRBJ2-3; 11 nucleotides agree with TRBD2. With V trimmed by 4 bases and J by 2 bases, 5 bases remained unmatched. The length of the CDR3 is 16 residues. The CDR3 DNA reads TGTGCCAGCAGTTGGTGGACTAGCGGGCTCACAGATACGCAGTATTTT. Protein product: CASSWWTSGLTDTQYF.

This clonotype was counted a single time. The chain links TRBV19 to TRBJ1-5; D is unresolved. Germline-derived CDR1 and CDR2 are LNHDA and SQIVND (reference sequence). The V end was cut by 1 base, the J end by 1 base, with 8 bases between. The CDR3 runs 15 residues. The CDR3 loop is CASSIGATSNQPQHF. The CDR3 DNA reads TGTGCCAGTAGTATAGGGGCCACCAGCAATCAGCCCCAGCATTTT.

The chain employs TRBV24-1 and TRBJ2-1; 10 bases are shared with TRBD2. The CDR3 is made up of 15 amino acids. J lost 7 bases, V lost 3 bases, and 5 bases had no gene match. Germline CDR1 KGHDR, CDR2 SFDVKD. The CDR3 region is CATSDPRTSGNEQFF. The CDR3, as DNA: TGTGCCACCAGTGATCCTCGGACTAGCGGTAATGAGCAGTTCTTC.

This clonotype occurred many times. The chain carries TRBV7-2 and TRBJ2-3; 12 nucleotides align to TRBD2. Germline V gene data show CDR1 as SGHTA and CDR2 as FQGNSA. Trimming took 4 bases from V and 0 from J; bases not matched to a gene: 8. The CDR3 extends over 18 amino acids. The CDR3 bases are TGTGCCAGCAGCTCATACGCCGGGACTAGCGGGAGCACAGATACGCAGTATTTT. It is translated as CASSSYAGTSGSTDTQYF.

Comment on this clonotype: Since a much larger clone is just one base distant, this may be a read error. CDR3 residues: CASTPGQEETQYF. For the CDR3, the DNA is TGTGCCAGCACCCCAGGACAGGAGGAGACCCAGTACTTC. The V call is TRBV7-3, the J call TRBJ2-5, with 7 bases matching TRBD1. This CDR3 is 13 amino acids long. Per germline, CDR1 SGHTA and CDR2 FQGTGA. Germline trimming cut 7 bases from V and 5 bases from J; bases unmatched to any gene: 7.

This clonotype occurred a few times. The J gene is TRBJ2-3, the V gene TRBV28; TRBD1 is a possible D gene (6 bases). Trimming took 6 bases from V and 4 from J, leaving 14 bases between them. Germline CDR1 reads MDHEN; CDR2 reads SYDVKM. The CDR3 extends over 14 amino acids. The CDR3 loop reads CASSLGTPPDTQYF. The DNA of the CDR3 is TGTGCCAGCAGCCTAGGGACACCCCCAGATACGCAGTATTTT. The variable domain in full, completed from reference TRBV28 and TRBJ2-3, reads DVKVTQSSRYLVKRTGEKVFLECVQDMDHENMFWYRQDPGLGLRLIYFSYDVKMKEKGDIPEGYSVSREKKERFSLILESASTNQTSMYLCASSLGTPPDTQYFGPGTRLTVL.

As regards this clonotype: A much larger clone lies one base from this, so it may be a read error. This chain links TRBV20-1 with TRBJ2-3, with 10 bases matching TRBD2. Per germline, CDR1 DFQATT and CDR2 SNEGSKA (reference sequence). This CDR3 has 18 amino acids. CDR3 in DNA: TGCAGTGCTAGAGATCCAGAGGCAACTAGCGGGGACACAGATACGCACTATTTT. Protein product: CSARDPEATSGDTDTHYF.

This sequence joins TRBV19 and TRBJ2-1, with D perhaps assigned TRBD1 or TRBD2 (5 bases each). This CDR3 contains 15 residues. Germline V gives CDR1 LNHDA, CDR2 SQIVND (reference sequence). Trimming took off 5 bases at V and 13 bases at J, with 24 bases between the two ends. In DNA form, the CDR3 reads TGTGCCAGTAGTTTAACTGGGACGGACCAAGAGACCCAGTTCTTC. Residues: CASSLTGTDQETQFF.

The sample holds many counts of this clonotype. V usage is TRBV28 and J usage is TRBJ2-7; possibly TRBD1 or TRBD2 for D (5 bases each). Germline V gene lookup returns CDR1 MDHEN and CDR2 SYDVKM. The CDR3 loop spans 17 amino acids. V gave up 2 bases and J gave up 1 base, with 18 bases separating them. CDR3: CASSLGSWSDSSYEQYF. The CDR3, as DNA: TGTGCCAGCAGTTTAGGGAGCTGGAGCGACAGTTCCTACGAGCAGTACTTC.

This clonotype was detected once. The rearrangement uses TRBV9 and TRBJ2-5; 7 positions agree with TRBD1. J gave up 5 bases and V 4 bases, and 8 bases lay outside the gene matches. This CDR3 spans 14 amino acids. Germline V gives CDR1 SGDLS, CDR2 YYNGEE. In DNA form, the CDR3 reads TGTGCCAGCAGCCCGAGGGGGCTCCAGGAGACCCAGTACTTC. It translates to CASSPRGLQETQYF.

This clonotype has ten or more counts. CDR3 sequence: CASSRDGGNQPQHF. The CDR3 DNA reads as TGTGCCAGCAGCCGGGACGGGGGAAATCAGCCCCAGCATTTT. This chain uses TRBV2 with TRBJ1-5, with D perhaps TRBD1 (5 bases). Germline V gives CDR1 SNHLY, CDR2 FYNNEI. This CDR3 spans 14 amino acids. V shed 6 bases and J shed 4 bases, with 13 bases lying between them.

The CDR3 DNA is TGTGCCAGCAGACTCCTAGCGGGGCTAGAGGGGGATGAGCAGTTCTTC. As protein: CASRLLAGLEGDEQFF. The chain has TRBV12-3 or TRBV12-4 and TRBJ2-1; TRBD2 agrees at 9 bases. The CDR3 is made up of 16 amino acids. V shed 6 bases, J shed 8 bases, and the junction held 14 bases outside the gene matches.

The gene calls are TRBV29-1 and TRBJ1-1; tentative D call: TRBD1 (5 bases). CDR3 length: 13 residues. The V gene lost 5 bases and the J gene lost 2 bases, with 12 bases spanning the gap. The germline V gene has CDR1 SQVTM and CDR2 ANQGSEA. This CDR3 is CSVNMQGNTEAFF. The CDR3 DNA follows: TGCAGCGTTAATATGCAGGGAAACACTGAAGCTTTCTTT. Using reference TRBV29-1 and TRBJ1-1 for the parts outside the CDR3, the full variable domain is SAVISQKPSRDICQRGTSLTIQCQVDSQVTMMFWYRQQPGQSLTLIATANQGSEATYESGFVIDKFPISRPNLTFSTLTVSNMSPEDSSIYLCSVNMQGNTEAFFGQGTRLTVV.

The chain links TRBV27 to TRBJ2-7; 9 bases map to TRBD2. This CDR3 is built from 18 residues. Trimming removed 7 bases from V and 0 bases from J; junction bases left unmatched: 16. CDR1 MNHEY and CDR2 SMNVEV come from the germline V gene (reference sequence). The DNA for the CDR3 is TGTGCCAGCACCCCAGTTGGGGTAGCGGGAGCCTTCTCCTACGAGCAGTACTTC. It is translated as CASTPVGVAGAFSYEQYF.

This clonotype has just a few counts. The CDR3 DNA reads TGTGCCAGCAGCCACGTCCCTGGACTAGCGGGGAACAATGAGCAGTTCTTC. This encodes CASSHVPGLAGNNEQFF. V gene TRBV6-1 combines with J gene TRBJ2-1; 12 nucleotides agree with TRBD2. The trim removed 6 bases at V and 5 bases at J, leaving 11 bases unmatched. The CDR3 extends over 17 amino acids. Germline-derived CDR1 and CDR2 are MNHNS and SASEGT.